This TCR beta chain was recovered during a study of blood T cell repertoires in COVID-19. Study information: Whether acute or convalescent, the COVID-19 samples came from the United States, Italy and Spain. The cDNA or gDNA used as material had been derived from T cells, B-cell-depleted T cells, or PBMCs.

In the source study's methods: Estimated nucleated cell counts came from reference gene primer amplification. Repertoires were generated with immunoSEQ multiplex PCR, while TCRdb's copy carries only in-frame clones and drops some. The D gene and trimming were derived from the DNA, and the V and J assignments and clone size from that table. The table includes 250,000 to 300,000 clones, 65% to 90% detected once. Germline V gives CDR1 SGHRS, CDR2 YFSETQ. The CDR3 sequence is 15 residues long. The V gene lost 3 bases and the J gene lost 8 bases, with 17 bases spanning the gap. The V gene is TRBV5-1, the J gene TRBJ1-4, with a tentative D call TRBD1 (6 bases). The specimen was peripheral blood. This TCR came from a man in his fifties or sixties with active or convalescent COVID-19. The CDR3 loop is CASSSSGQTREKLFF. CDR3 DNA sequence: TGCGCCAGCAGCTCGAGCGGACAGACCAGAGAAAAACTGTTTTTT.